This T cell receptor beta chain was captured by sequencing in a study of CD8 T cells in ankylosing spondylitis. Overall study findings and caveats: It appeared that ankylosing spondylitis blood was characterized by a TCR beta motif of roughly 8 highly homologous variants. Previous work reported some of these motif variants in the synovial fluid and blood of reactive arthritis. The disease-linked clones had a CD8+ phenotype and low blood frequencies.

Points on this clonotype: Its target is unknown. With a much larger clone just one base away, this may be a read error.

Preparation of TCR beta libraries was done by quantitative 5'-RACE with molecular barcodes. TCRdb recomputed calls from the 5' RACE reads with MiXCR, one row per CDR3 protein. The sample yields about 320,000 distinct CDR3 sequences, roughly 11% seen once. The CDR3 extends over 16 amino acids. Trimming took 2 bases from V and 0 from J, leaving 14 bases between them. Germline CDR1 and CDR2: DFQATT and SNEGSKA (reference sequence). The TCR originated in a female donor with ankylosing spondylitis or in good health (not recorded which). V and J are TRBV20-1 and TRBJ2-1; the D gene is possibly TRBD2 (5 bases). Input material: blood, either unsorted or a sorted T cell fraction (not recorded which). The CDR3 coding sequence is TGCAGTGCTAGAAGCGCTGGTGAGGGCTCCTACAATGAGCAGTTCTTC. Translation gives CSARSAGEGSYNEQFF.